This TCR beta chain was sequenced for a study of neurological immune-mediated disorders. As for the study in general: Disease course was recorded as relapsing-remitting for about 30 and secondary progressive for 3 of the 34 multiple sclerosis patients.

Study-wide results and caveats: The phylogenetic placement of 18 of 34 multiple sclerosis patients' repertoires in one related-CDR3 cluster constitutes a possible signature.

This clonotype was seen repeatedly, ten times or more. Antigen unknown. Synthesis of cDNA was carried out by template-switch 5'RACE. The reaction used 10-nucleotide random UMIs. TCRdb reprocessed the 5' RACE reads with MiXCR, giving one entry per CDR3 protein. The repertoire holds tens of thousands of distinct CDR3 sequences, roughly 2.5% seen once, with 2.4% in the top ten. The CDR3 is 15 amino acids. Per germline, CDR1 LGHDT and CDR2 YNNKEL (reference sequence). V gave up 1 base and J gave up 0 bases; unmatched junction bases: 3. The sequenced sample was PBMCs. This rearrangement joins TRBV3-1 to TRBJ2-7; TRBD1 aligns across 7 bases. This TCR came from a man aged 50 or older with multiple sclerosis. The CDR3 DNA follows: TGTGCCAGCAGCCAAGCCGCAGGGGGCTCCTACGAGCAGTACTTC. Protein sequence: CASSQAAGGSYEQYF.